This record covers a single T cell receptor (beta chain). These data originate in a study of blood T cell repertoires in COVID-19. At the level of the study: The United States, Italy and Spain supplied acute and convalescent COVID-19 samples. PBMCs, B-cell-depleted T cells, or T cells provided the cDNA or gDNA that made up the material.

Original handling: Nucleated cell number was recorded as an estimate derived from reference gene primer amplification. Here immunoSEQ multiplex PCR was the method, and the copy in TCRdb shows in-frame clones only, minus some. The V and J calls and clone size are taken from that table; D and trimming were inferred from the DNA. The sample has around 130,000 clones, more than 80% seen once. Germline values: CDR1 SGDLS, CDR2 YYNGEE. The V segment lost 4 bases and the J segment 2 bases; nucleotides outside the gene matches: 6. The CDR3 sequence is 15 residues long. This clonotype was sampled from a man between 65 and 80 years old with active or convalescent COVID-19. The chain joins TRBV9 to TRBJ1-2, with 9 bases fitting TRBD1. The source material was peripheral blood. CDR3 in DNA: TGTGCCAGCAGCCCTTGGGACAGGGCCAACTATGGCTACACCTTC. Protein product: CASSPWDRANYGYTF.